These 9 T cell receptor beta chains came from one sample sequenced in a study of cytomegalovirus exposure and HLA in healthy donors. PCR employed 60 Vbeta and 13 Jbeta primers. Sequencing was performed with immunoSEQ multiplex PCR; in TCRdb, only in-frame clones are kept and a portion is missing. The profile covers about 94,000 clones, with about 80% appearing a single time and around 10% taken by the ten largest. Sequencing was carried out using PBMCs. The receptors originated from a human donor in good health.

V usage is TRBV9 and J usage is TRBJ2-1; no definite D call. This CDR3 is built from 16 residues. V shed 0 bases and J shed 2 bases, with 12 bases lying between them. Germline V lookup: CDR1 SGDLS, CDR2 YYNGEE. CDR3 region: CASSVDIGSTYNEQFF. For the CDR3, the DNA is TGTGCCAGCAGCGTAGATATCGGGTCGACCTACAATGAGCAGTTCTTC.

This chain links TRBV5-1 with TRBJ2-1; 13 bases are shared with TRBD2. Germline CDR1 is SGHRS and CDR2 is YFSETQ. CDR3 size: 17 residues. V lost 4 bases to trimming and J lost 7 bases; unmatched junction nucleotides: 11. CDR3 protein: CASSTAQTGLAGNEQFF. CDR3 coding DNA: TGCGCCAGCAGCACCGCACAAACGGGACTAGCGGGGAATGAGCAGTTCTTC. Full variable domain (missing parts from reference TRBV5-1 and TRBJ2-1): KAGVTQTPRYLIKTRGQQVTLSCSPISGHRSVSWYQQTPGQGLQFLFEYFSETQRNKGNFPGRFSGRQFSNSRSEMNVSTLELGDSALYLCASSTAQTGLAGNEQFFGPGTRLTVL.

This chain's CDR3 is CASSESSSYNEQFF. The CDR3 nucleotides read TGCGCCAGCAGTGAGTCCAGCTCCTACAATGAGCAGTTCTTC. The chain couples TRBV10-1 to TRBJ2-1; D remains ambiguous. Trimming removed 0 bases at V and 0 bases at J, with 3 bases between. The CDR3 covers 14 residues. Germline V gene lookup returns CDR1 WNHNN and CDR2 SYGVQD (reference sequence).

The rearrangement joins TRBV7-9 to TRBJ2-2; 7 nucleotides match TRBD1. Germline V gene lookup returns CDR1 SEHNR and CDR2 FQNEAQ (reference sequence). CDR3 length equals 17 residues. V lost 1 base and J lost 0; bases outside the gene matches: 5. The CDR3 sequence is CASSLDVGGSNTGELFF. The CDR3 DNA sequence: TGTGCCAGCAGCTTAGATGTAGGGGGCTCGAACACCGGGGAGCTGTTTTTT.

This clone was observed a few times. The V call is TRBV28, the J call TRBJ1-2; 8 bases match TRBD1. The germline V gene has CDR1 MDHEN and CDR2 SYDVKM. The CDR3 is made up of 15 amino acids. The V gene end was trimmed by 8 bases and the J gene end by 4 bases; junction bases not matched to a gene: 12. CDR3 in amino acids: CASGERTGFSYGYTF. CDR3 nucleotides: TGTGCCAGCGGAGAGAGGACAGGGTTCTCCTATGGCTACACCTTC.

The chain employs TRBV5-1 and TRBJ2-7; 8 bases are shared with TRBD2. Germline V gene lookup returns CDR1 SGHRS and CDR2 YFSETQ. Trimming cost V 0 bases and J 0 bases; bases outside gene matches: 2. The CDR3 is made up of 15 amino acids. The CDR3 reads CASSLGAGGSYEQYF. CDR3 in DNA: TGCGCCAGCAGCTTGGGGGCGGGGGGCTCCTACGAGCAGTACTTC.

In regard to this clone: One end of the junction does not line up with germline, which may come from a read error. The CDR3 sequence is CSSVGGANGYTF. CDR3 in DNA: TGTTCCAGCGTTGGAGGGGCGAATGGCTACACCTTC. The V and J genes are TRBV7-9 and TRBJ1-2, with D possibly matching TRBD1 (5 bases). The CDR3 runs 12 residues. Germline lookup yields CDR1 SEHNR and CDR2 FQNEAQ (reference sequence).

The table lists this clone with a count of one. This chain joins TRBV5-4 and TRBJ1-1, with D perhaps matching TRBD1 (6 bases). Germline CDR1 SGHNT, CDR2 YYREEE (reference sequence). The CDR3 covers 13 residues. V lost 2 bases, J lost 1 base, and 6 bases lay in between. The CDR3 region has the DNA TGTGCCAGCAGCTTCAGGGGGAACACTGAAGCTTTCTTT. Translated, it gives CASSFRGNTEAFF. The whole variable domain, filled in from reference TRBV5-4 and TRBJ1-1, reads ETGVTQSPTHLIKTRGQQVTLRCSSQSGHNTVSWYQQALGQGPQFIFQYYREEENGRGNFPPRFSGLQFPNYSSELNVNALELDDSALYLCASSFRGNTEAFFGQGTRLTVV.

The rearrangement links TRBV28 to TRBJ2-2; 9 nucleotides agree with TRBD1. The V segment lost 5 bases and the J segment 5 bases; nucleotides outside the gene matches: 6. CDR3 length: 15 amino acids. From germline, CDR1 is MDHEN and CDR2 SYDVKM. CDR3 region: CASSGGTGRTGELFF. The DNA of the CDR3 is TGTGCCAGCAGTGGAGGGACAGGGAGGACCGGGGAGCTGTTTTTT.